Below, 2 T cell receptor beta chains from the same sample are listed, as sequenced in a study of cytomegalovirus exposure and HLA in healthy donors. 13 Jbeta primers and 60 Vbeta primers were used for the PCR. Here immunoSEQ multiplex PCR was the method, and the copy in TCRdb shows in-frame clones only, minus some. The table has under 200,000 clones, around two thirds seen once. The sample taken for sequencing was PBMCs. These receptors came from a man aged 40-49 years in good health and CMV-seronegative.

This clone was seen once. The V call is TRBV15, the J call TRBJ2-3, with no clear D. The CDR3 runs 15 residues. CDR1 is LNHNV and CDR2 is YYDKDF in the germline V gene (reference sequence). Trimming took 5 bases from V and 1 from J, leaving 13 bases between them. CDR3 sequence: CATSLYLTGTDTQYF. For the CDR3, the DNA is TGTGCCACCAGCCTCTATCTTACAGGCACAGATACGCAGTATTTT.

This clone was seen a few times. The chain has TRBV7-9 and TRBJ1-2, with 8 bases that match TRBD1. The ends lost 1 base at V and 2 bases at J; junction bases unmatched: 3. The CDR3 is 15 amino acids. Germline lookup yields CDR1 SEHNR and CDR2 FQNEAQ (reference sequence). This CDR3 reads CASSLVQGVNYGYTF. In nucleotides, the CDR3 is TGTGCCAGCAGCTTAGTACAGGGGGTCAACTATGGCTACACCTTC.